Following are 9 T cell receptor beta chains from one sample sequenced in a study of shared clonotypes between healthy human individuals (dated by TCRdb to about 2020). The method behind the library was the immunoSEQ multiplex PCR assay. TCRdb stores this immuneACCESS table with in-frame sequences only. Part of the clones is absent; in the studies checked, under half of the shortfall reflects unresolved V genes, and no reason is known for the rest. The sample data list about 1.5 million clones, and 98% of these were observed just once. The ten largest clones add up to about 0.42% of the sample. The sample comprised naive CD4+ T cells sorted from blood. The label giving this sample's cell subset or site can be read as: CD45RA+ positively selected. These receptors came from a man between 25 and 39 years old in good health.

This chain connects TRBV11-2 to TRBJ2-7; 7 positions agree with TRBD1. Germline V gene lookup returns CDR1 SGHAT and CDR2 FQNNGV. V dropped 6 bases and J dropped 4; count of bases not matched to a gene: 6. The CDR3 has 13 residues. CDR3 in DNA: TGTGCCAGCAGGAAACCGGGACAGTACGAGCAGTACTTC. Translating it yields CASRKPGQYEQYF. The whole variable domain, remainder taken from reference TRBV11-2 and TRBJ2-7, is EAGVAQSPRYKIIEKRQSVAFWCNPISGHATLYWYQQILGQGPKLLIQFQNNGVVDDSQLPKDRFSAERLKGVDSTLKIQPAKLEDSAVYLCASRKPGQYEQYFGPGTRLTVT.

The chain has TRBV19 and TRBJ2-7, with D possibly TRBD1 on 6 matching bases. V was cut by 6 bases and J by 5 bases, with 20 bases left in between. CDR3 size: 15 residues. In germline, CDR1 is LNHDA, CDR2 SQIVND (reference sequence). CDR3 amino acids: CASRVRDTQNHEQYF. The CDR3 coding sequence is TGTGCCAGTAGGGTCCGGGACACCCAGAACCACGAGCAGTACTTC. Combining the CDR3 with reference TRBV19 and TRBJ2-7 gives the whole variable domain DGGITQSPKYLFRKEGQNVTLSCEQNLNHDAMYWYRQDPGQGLRLIYYSQIVNDFQKGDIAEGYSVSREKKESFPLTVTSAQKNPTAFYLCASRVRDTQNHEQYFGPGTRLTVT.

The chain is built from TRBV14 and TRBJ1-4, with 7 positions matching TRBD1. CDR3 length equals 15 residues. V shed 4 bases, J shed 7 bases, and the junction held 9 bases outside the gene matches. The germline gives CDR1 SGHDN, CDR2 FVKESK. DNA of the CDR3: TGTGCCAGCAGCCCCCGGGACAGAGAGAGTGAAAAACTGTTTTTT. Its translation: CASSPRDRESEKLFF.

The chain is built from TRBV5-6 and TRBJ2-2; possible D gene TRBD2, 5 bases. This CDR3 comprises 15 residues. Trimming shortened V by 2 bases and J by 2 bases, and 10 bases separated the two germline ends. CDR1 is SGHDT and CDR2 is YYEEEE in the germline V gene. The CDR3 DNA is TGTGCCAGCAGCTTAACAGCGGACAACACCGGGGAGCTGTTTTTT. Its protein is CASSLTADNTGELFF.

This chain connects TRBV6-1 to TRBJ1-1; TRBD1 is a possible D gene (5 bases). V was shortened by 5 bases and J by 6 bases, with 16 bases between the two germline ends. Germline V CDR1 and CDR2: MNHNS, SASEGT. CDR3 length: 14 residues. Written as DNA, the CDR3 is TGTGCCAGCAGTTTCCCCCCGGGGGTACCTGAAGCTTTCTTT. It is translated as CASSFPPGVPEAFF.

The chain employs TRBV18 and TRBJ2-1; the D gene is possibly TRBD1 (6 bases). This CDR3 comprises 17 residues. V dropped 2 bases and J dropped 3 bases, with 17 bases sitting between them. Germline values: CDR1 KGHSH, CDR2 LQKENI. CDR3 sequence (DNA): TGTGCCAGCTCACCAACCCCCTCAGGGGATTTCTACAATGAGCAGTTCTTC. This translates into CASSPTPSGDFYNEQFF.

Only one count was recorded for this clone. The V and J genes are TRBV25-1 and TRBJ2-1; 7 bases agree with TRBD1. V was clipped by 4 bases and J by 9 bases; unmatched bases: 6. Germline lookup yields CDR1 MGHDK and CDR2 SYGVNS. This CDR3 region has 13 residues. The CDR3: CASSGRTGSEQFF. CDR3 nucleotide sequence: TGTGCCAGCAGTGGGAGGACAGGTAGTGAGCAGTTCTTC.

V gene TRBV15 combines with J gene TRBJ1-1; D is uncertain. V lost 1 base and J lost 2, with 8 bases in between. CDR1 and CDR2 (germline): LNHNV, YYDKDF (reference sequence). The CDR3 extends over 14 amino acids. The CDR3 DNA reads as TGTGCCACCAGCAGAGGACGGGTAAACACTGAAGCTTTCTTT. This sequence encodes CATSRGRVNTEAFF.

This clone has only one observation. This chain connects TRBV10-3 to TRBJ2-2, with 10 bases aligning to TRBD2. Germline V CDR1 and CDR2: ENHRY, SYGVKD. The CDR3 length is 18 residues. The J segment lost 0 bases and the V segment lost 7 bases, leaving 11 bases of the junction unmatched. The CDR3 here is CAIKIASGRAPNTGELFF. Here the CDR3 DNA reads TGTGCCATCAAAATAGCTAGCGGGAGAGCGCCGAACACCGGGGAGCTGTTTTTT.